These T cell receptor beta chains were read from a single sample in a study of coeliac disease. Sequencing used immunoSEQ multiplex PCR; TCRdb keeps in-frame clones, though not all of them. The sample has under 9,500 clones; 57% are singletons. The sample was intraepithelial lymphocytes from the gut. These receptor sequences come from a woman aged 60-70 years with celiac disease. Both conserved end residues are part of each CDR3. D genes are given only for firm matches. A clone size is listed for some rows: how often the clone was seen (once, few, many), or a class if it is expanded.

D: -; J: TRBJ2-3; length: 13; size: few; V: TRBV27; DNA: TGTGCCAGCACCGCCCTAGACGGAGATACGCAGTATTTT; CDR3: CASTALDGDTQYF
D: TRBD1; J: TRBJ2-2; length: 15; size: -; V: TRBV10-2; DNA: TGCGCCAGCACCCCGGGGACAGGGATAACCGGGGAGCTGTTTTTT; CDR3: CASTPGTGITGELFF
D: -; J: TRBJ1-2; length: 14; size: few; V: TRBV2; DNA: TGTGCCAGCAGGTGGGGACTAGCTAACTATGGCTACACCTTC; CDR3: CASRWGLANYGYTF
D: -; J: TRBJ2-7; length: 15; size: -; V: TRBV6-5; DNA: TGTGCCAGCAGTTACTCGTCCGGGTTTGACTACGAGCAGTACTTC; CDR3: CASSYSSGFDYEQYF
D: TRBD2; J: TRBJ2-3; length: 19; size: -; V: TRBV7-7; DNA: TGTGCTAGCAGAAACCCGACCGGGACTAGCGGGGGGTCAGTGGATACGCAGTATTTT; CDR3: CASRNPTGTSGGSVDTQYF
D: -; J: TRBJ1-5; length: 17; size: -; V: TRBV19; DNA: TGTGCCAGTAGTATAGTCGGCAGGCTTTATAGCAATCAGCCCCAGCATTTT; CDR3: CASSIVGRLYSNQPQHF
D: -; J: TRBJ2-5; length: 14; size: once; V: TRBV9; DNA: TGTGCCAGCAGCGTAGGCCAGAAACAAGAGACCCAGTACTTC; CDR3: CASSVGQKQETQYF
D: -; J: TRBJ1-4; length: 12; size: -; V: TRBV2; DNA: TGTGCCAGCCTGGCGCGGGGGGAAAAACTGTTTTTT; CDR3: CASLARGEKLFF
D: -; J: TRBJ2-5; length: 14; size: few; V: TRBV5-1; DNA: TGCGCCAGCAGCTCTTGGGACAAGCAAGAGACCCAGTACTTC; CDR3: CASSSWDKQETQYF
D: TRBD1; J: TRBJ1-2; length: 16; size: -; V: TRBV14; DNA: TGTGCCAGCAGCTTAGCTTATTCCGGGACAGGGGTCGGCTACACCTTC; CDR3: CASSLAYSGTGVGYTF
D: -; J: TRBJ2-1; length: 11; size: -; V: TRBV7-2; DNA: TGTGCCAGCAGCCCAGGTCATGAGCAGTTCTTC; CDR3: CASSPGHEQFF
D: -; J: TRBJ1-1; length: 16; size: -; V: TRBV14; DNA: TGTGCCAGCAGCCAAGTAAACAGGGTGATGGGTCATGAAGCTTTCTTT; CDR3: CASSQVNRVMGHEAFF
D: -; J: TRBJ2-1; length: 12; size: few; V: TRBV5-6; DNA: TGTGCCAGCAGCTGGGCTGAGGGTGAGCAGTTCTTC; CDR3: CASSWAEGEQFF
D: TRBD1; J: TRBJ2-1; length: 13; size: medium-sized; V: TRBV6-5; DNA: TGTGCCAGCAGTTTAACAGGGGGCAATGAGCAGTTCTTC; CDR3: CASSLTGGNEQFF
D: TRBD1; J: TRBJ2-6; length: 17; size: -; V: TRBV27; DNA: TGTGCCAGTTCCCCCGGGACAGGTCGTTCTGGGGCCAACGTCCTGACTTTC; CDR3: CASSPGTGRSGANVLTF
D: -; J: TRBJ1-4; length: 13; size: few; V: TRBV6-5; DNA: TGTGCCAGTACTAGGGGGAACGGTGAAAAACTGTTTTTT; CDR3: CASTRGNGEKLFF
D: TRBD2; J: TRBJ2-2; length: 15; size: -; V: TRBV4-3; DNA: TGCGCCAGCAGCCAAGCAGGACTAGCGGTCGGGGAGCTGTTTTTT; CDR3: CASSQAGLAVGELFF
D: -; J: TRBJ2-3; length: 16; size: few; V: TRBV9; DNA: TGTGCCAGCAGCGTAGAGGGCGGGGCTAGCACAGATACGCAGTATTTT; CDR3: CASSVEGGASTDTQYF
D: TRBD1; J: TRBJ2-7; length: 16; size: few; V: TRBV4-1; DNA: TGCGCCAGCAGCCAAGCCGGGACAGGGGTGTTCGACGAGCAGTACTTC; CDR3: CASSQAGTGVFDEQYF
D: -; J: TRBJ1-2; length: 12; size: -; V: TRBV29-1; DNA: TGCAGCGTTGTCCGGGGAGACTATGGCTACACCTTC; CDR3: CSVVRGDYGYTF
D: TRBD2; J: TRBJ2-1; length: 15; size: -; V: TRBV5-6; DNA: TGTGCCAGCAGCTACGGGACTAGCGCCTACAATGAGCAGTTCTTC; CDR3: CASSYGTSAYNEQFF
D: -; J: TRBJ2-3; length: 14; size: -; V: TRBV7-2; DNA: TGTGCCAGCAGCTTAACAGGGCACACAGATACGCAGTATTTT; CDR3: CASSLTGHTDTQYF
D: TRBD2; J: TRBJ2-7; length: 14; size: -; V: TRBV15; DNA: TGTGCCACCAGCGGGGGGGGAGGAGTCTACGAGCAGTACTTC; CDR3: CATSGGGGVYEQYF
D: TRBD1; J: TRBJ2-1; length: 14; size: large; V: TRBV11-2; DNA: TGTGCCAGCAGCCTCGGGACAGGGGACAATGAGCAGTTCTTC; CDR3: CASSLGTGDNEQFF
D: -; J: TRBJ1-4; length: 16; size: -; V: TRBV5-1; DNA: TGCGCCAGCAGCCGTGGCGGTCAGACAGTGAGGGAAAAACTGTTTTTT; CDR3: CASSRGGQTVREKLFF
D: TRBD2; J: TRBJ2-2; length: 16; size: -; V: TRBV11-2; DNA: TGTGCCAACTTGGCCCCCCTAGCGGGGGGGACCGGGGAGCTGTTTTTT; CDR3: CANLAPLAGGTGELFF
D: TRBD1; J: TRBJ2-7; length: 16; size: few; V: TRBV28; DNA: TGTGCCAGCAGCCCCCCTGGGACAGCGGCCTCCTACGAGCAGTACTTC; CDR3: CASSPPGTAASYEQYF
D: TRBD2; J: TRBJ2-3; length: 19; size: -; V: TRBV14; DNA: TGTGCCAGCAGCCAGGGGACTAGCGGGAGGGCCTCGCTCACAGATACGCAGTATTTT; CDR3: CASSQGTSGRASLTDTQYF
D: TRBD1; J: TRBJ1-4; length: 16; size: few; V: TRBV6-1; DNA: TGTGCCAGCAGTCAAGCTTCAGGGGGCGCGGGAGAAAAACTGTTTTTT; CDR3: CASSQASGGAGEKLFF
D: -; J: TRBJ2-7; length: 15; size: few; V: TRBV7-2; DNA: TGTGCCAGCAGCTTAGAAGCAGGGCCCCGAGTCGAGCAGTACTTC; CDR3: CASSLEAGPRVEQYF
D: -; J: TRBJ2-5; length: 14; size: -; V: TRBV5-1; DNA: TGCGCCAGCACCCTCAGGCAAACGCAAGAGACCCAGTACTTC; CDR3: CASTLRQTQETQYF
D: TRBD2; J: TRBJ2-6; length: 19; size: few; V: TRBV19; DNA: TGTGCCACTACCCCGGGGGTGGGGGGGGAATCCACCGGGGCCAACGTCCTGACTTTC; CDR3: CATTPGVGGESTGANVLTF
D: -; J: TRBJ2-3; length: 11; size: -; V: TRBV20-1; DNA: TGCAGTGCTGGCACCTTAGATACGCAGTATTTT; CDR3: CSAGTLDTQYF
D: TRBD1; J: TRBJ1-3; length: 17; size: medium-sized; V: TRBV7-2; DNA: TGTGCCAGCAGACAGGGACAGGGTTGGGGCTCTGGAAACACCATATATTTT; CDR3: CASRQGQGWGSGNTIYF
D: TRBD1; J: TRBJ2-2; length: 15; size: -; V: TRBV6-5; DNA: TGTGCCAGCAGTTGGGGACAGTCGAACACCGGGGAGCTGTTTTTT; CDR3: CASSWGQSNTGELFF
D: -; J: TRBJ1-2; length: 15; size: -; V: TRBV27; DNA: TGTGCCAGCAGTTTAATGGGCAGGAATAACTATGGCTACACCTTC; CDR3: CASSLMGRNNYGYTF
D: -; J: TRBJ1-2; length: 15; size: few; V: TRBV11-2; DNA: TGTGCCAGCAGAGACCGGGACAAACTAAACTATGGCTACACCTTC; CDR3: CASRDRDKLNYGYTF
D: -; J: TRBJ2-1; length: 14; size: -; V: TRBV4-1; DNA: TGCGCCAGCAGCCCGGAGGGGGGGGTGAATGAGCAGTTCTTC; CDR3: CASSPEGGVNEQFF
D: -; J: TRBJ1-5; length: 13; size: once; V: TRBV11-1; DNA: TGTGCCAGCAGCATCGGTAGCAATCAGCCCCAGCATTTT; CDR3: CASSIGSNQPQHF
D: -; J: TRBJ2-4; length: 13; size: few; V: TRBV7-9; DNA: TGTGCCAGCAGCTTAAGAGGGGGGGACATTCAGTACTTC; CDR3: CASSLRGGDIQYF
D: -; J: TRBJ1-2; length: 14; size: few; V: TRBV28; DNA: TGTGCCAGCAATAAAGGAGACCGAAACTATGGCTACACCTTC; CDR3: CASNKGDRNYGYTF
D: -; J: TRBJ2-3; length: 16; size: -; V: TRBV19; DNA: TGTGCCAGTAGTATCTTTGCTAGCTCTCGGACAGATACGCAGTATTTT; CDR3: CASSIFASSRTDTQYF
D: TRBD1; J: TRBJ1-3; length: 15; size: few; V: TRBV6-5; DNA: TGTGCCAGCGGGGCTACAGGGGGCTCTGGAAACACCATATATTTT; CDR3: CASGATGGSGNTIYF
D: -; J: TRBJ2-5; length: 16; size: -; V: TRBV23-1; DNA: TGCGCCAGCAGTCACGGAAGGGGACCCGGGGGAGAGACCCAGTACTTC; CDR3: CASSHGRGPGGETQYF
D: -; J: TRBJ1-1; length: 15; size: -; V: TRBV27; DNA: TGTGCCAGCACCTTCTCGTGGGGCGCTTACACTGAAGCTTTCTTT; CDR3: CASTFSWGAYTEAFF
D: -; J: TRBJ2-2; length: 13; size: -; V: TRBV28; DNA: TGTGCCAGCAGTCCTTATTACACCGGGGAGCTGTTTTTT; CDR3: CASSPYYTGELFF
D: TRBD1; J: TRBJ2-7; length: 15; size: once; V: TRBV14; DNA: TGTGCCAGCAGCCGGGGCAGGGACAGGGGTTACGAGCAGTACTTC; CDR3: CASSRGRDRGYEQYF
D: TRBD1; J: TRBJ1-2; length: 15; size: -; V: TRBV6-5; DNA: TGTGCCAGCAGTTTCCGTTCAGGGGGTATCTATGGCTACACCTTC; CDR3: CASSFRSGGIYGYTF
D: -; J: TRBJ2-2; length: 16; size: -; V: TRBV6-5; DNA: TGTGCCAGCAGTTACGCGGGGCCCCGGTCCACCGGGGAGCTGTTTTTT; CDR3: CASSYAGPRSTGELFF
D: TRBD1; J: TRBJ2-2; length: 17; size: -; V: TRBV10-1; DNA: TGCGCCAGCGGTACCTTGACAGGGGCCAATAACACCGGGGAGCTGTTTTTT; CDR3: CASGTLTGANNTGELFF
D: -; J: TRBJ2-5; length: 16; size: few; V: TRBV28; DNA: TGTGCCAGCAGCACTCGACCGTGCTGGGCTCAAGAGACCCAGTACTTC; CDR3: CASSTRPCWAQETQYF
D: -; J: TRBJ1-5; length: 13; size: -; V: TRBV30; DNA: TGTGCCTGGAGTGTACGACAGAATCAGCCCCAGCATTTT; CDR3: CAWSVRQNQPQHF
D: TRBD1; J: TRBJ2-2; length: 15; size: -; V: TRBV7-2; DNA: TGTGCCAGCAGCCAGACAGGGGTCAACACCGGGGAGCTGTTTTTT; CDR3: CASSQTGVNTGELFF
D: -; J: TRBJ1-1; length: 15; size: -; V: TRBV6-6; DNA: TGTGCCAGCAATCAACAGGGTCCGTGGAACACTGAAGCTTTCTTT; CDR3: CASNQQGPWNTEAFF
D: -; J: TRBJ1-3; length: 15; size: -; V: TRBV9; DNA: TGTGCCAGCAGCCCCGAGGGCAGCTCTGGAAACACCATATATTTT; CDR3: CASSPEGSSGNTIYF